This T cell receptor beta chain was retrieved from a study of T-cell reconstitution after alpha-beta-depleted transplantation in children. Findings and caveats of the study: It was reported that alpha-beta T cells came from several hundred expanded graft clones (about two months after transplant). Surviving recipient T cells and intrathymic progenitors accounted for some patients' high TCRbeta diversity at day 60.

This clonotype was recorded at least ten times. The antigen is unknown. Unique molecular identifiers tagged the TCRbeta library. From the PCR reads, TCRdb called clonotypes with MiXCR, one entry per CDR3 protein. The repertoire holds 200,000 to 250,000 distinct CDR3 sequences, 8.2% seen once, with roughly 6% in the top ten. This CDR3 is built from 13 residues. V dropped 4 bases and J dropped 5 bases, with 14 bases sitting between them. The germline gives CDR1 SQVTM, CDR2 ANQGSEA. This chain connects TRBV29-1 to TRBJ2-5; D is perhaps TRBD1 or TRBD2 (6 bases each). The receptor was derived from a male patient aged 10 to 17 who had a stem cell transplant for acute lymphoblastic leukemia, so the T cells may come from the graft donor. This specimen was PBMCs, mostly from graft donor cells, taken 180 days after TCRalphabeta/CD19-depleted stem cell transplant. CDR3 nucleotides: TGCAGCGTTGCGACGGGGGCCGGGGAGACCCAGTACTTC. As protein: CSVATGAGETQYF.